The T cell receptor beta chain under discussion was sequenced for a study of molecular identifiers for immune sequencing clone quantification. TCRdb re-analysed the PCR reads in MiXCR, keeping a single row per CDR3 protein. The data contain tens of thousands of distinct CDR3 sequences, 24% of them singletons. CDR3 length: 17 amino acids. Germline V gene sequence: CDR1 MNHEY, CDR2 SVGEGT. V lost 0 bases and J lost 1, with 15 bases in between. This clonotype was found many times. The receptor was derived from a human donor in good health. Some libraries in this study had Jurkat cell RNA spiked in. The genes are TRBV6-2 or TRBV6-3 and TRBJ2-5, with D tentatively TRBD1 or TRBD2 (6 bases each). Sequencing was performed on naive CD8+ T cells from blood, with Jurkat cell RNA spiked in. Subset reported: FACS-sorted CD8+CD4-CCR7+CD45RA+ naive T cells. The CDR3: CASSYSIGGSGQETQYF. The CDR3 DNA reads TGTGCCAGCAGTTACTCGATAGGGGGGTCGGGCCAAGAGACCCAGTACTTC.